One sample yielded the 5 T cell receptor beta chains listed below, sequenced in a study of beta chain features in type 1 diabetes. Every bit of the isolated RNA underwent reverse transcription, so sequencing read expressed TCRB transcripts. Assay used: immunoSEQ multiplex PCR; TCRdb lists only in-frame clones, some missing. The sample has some 410,000 clones, around 13% seen once. The sample was naive CD4+ T cells from blood. All receptors come from a man between 25 and 39 years old in good health.

This rearrangement joins TRBV5-1 to TRBJ2-7; 10 bases fit TRBD2. Germline CDR1 and CDR2: SGHRS and YFSETQ. This CDR3 region has 15 residues. With V trimmed by 4 bases and J by 1 base, 5 bases remained unmatched. The CDR3 sequence is CASSEGLAVSYEQYF. In DNA form, the CDR3 reads TGCGCCAGCAGCGAAGGACTAGCGGTTTCCTACGAGCAGTACTTC.

This clone came up a few times. The chain recombines TRBV6-5 with TRBJ1-5; tentative D call: TRBD1 (6 bases). V dropped 6 bases and J dropped 0 bases, with 12 bases sitting between them. The CDR3 length is 15 residues. Germline CDR1 MNHEY, CDR2 SVGAGI. DNA for the CDR3: TGTGCCAGCAGCCGGACAGCTTATAGCAATCAGCCCCAGCATTTT. Translation gives CASSRTAYSNQPQHF.

This chain uses TRBV9 with TRBJ2-2; possibly TRBD1 for D (5 bases). Between the trimmed V and J ends, which lost 7 bases and 7 bases, there was a span of 14 bases. Germline assignment: CDR1 SGDLS and CDR2 YYNGEE. This CDR3 contains 13 residues. Here the CDR3 DNA reads TGTGCCAGCGGACAATTCGAAATCGGGGAGCTGTTTTTT. The encoded protein is CASGQFEIGELFF.

This clone was detected a few times. Distinct nucleotide sequences in the sample also encode this CDR3. The rearrangement uses TRBV20-1 and TRBJ2-3; no clear D. The CDR3 extends over 11 amino acids. Germline values: CDR1 DFQATT, CDR2 SNEGSKA (reference sequence). V lost 6 bases to trimming and J lost 0 bases, with 4 bases between them. The CDR3 sequence: CSAGSTDTQYF. Here the CDR3 DNA reads TGCAGTGCCGGAAGCACAGATACGCAGTATTTT.

The chain carries TRBV7-2 and TRBJ2-5; 12 bases fit TRBD2. Germline V gene sequence: CDR1 SGHTA, CDR2 FQGNSA. The junction had 17 bases not matched to a gene; V was cut back by 5 bases and J by 10 bases. This CDR3 spans 17 amino acids. The CDR3 is CASSPRLAGARPEDQYF. The CDR3 DNA reads as TGTGCCAGCAGCCCTCGACTAGCGGGGGCGAGGCCGGAGGACCAGTACTTC. Variable domain in full (rest from reference TRBV7-2 and TRBJ2-5): GAGVSQSPSNKVTEKGKDVELRCDPISGHTALYWYRQSLGQGLEFLIYFQGNSAPDKSGLPSDRFSAERTGGSVSTLTIQRTQQEDSAVYLCASSPRLAGARPEDQYFGPGTRLLVL.